The 31 T cell receptor beta chains given below trace back to one sample, sequenced in a study of blood T cell repertoires in COVID-19. The repertoire was sequenced with immunoSEQ multiplex PCR; TCRdb's copy has only in-frame clones and lacks some. In the table there are under 60,000 clones, roughly nine tenths of which are singletons. Sequenced: peripheral blood. The receptors here all came from a human donor in a cohort sampled during active COVID-19.

CDR3 DNA sequence: TGTGCCAGCAGCGAGGTCGGATCGGCCTACGAGCAGTACGTC. This translates into CASSEVGSAYEQYV. This chain links TRBV6-5 with TRBJ2-7; unclear D gene. The CDR3 loop spans 14 amino acids. Deletions cut 6 bases from V and 2 bases from J, with 14 bases between. Germline CDR1 is MNHEY and CDR2 is SVGAGI.

The rearrangement links TRBV7-3 to TRBJ1-1; a possible D gene is TRBD1 (5 bases). The V end lost 4 bases, the J end lost 8 bases, and 11 bases lay between the germline ends. Germline CDR1 and CDR2: SGHTA and FQGTGA. The CDR3 loop spans 12 amino acids. The CDR3 DNA reads TGTGCCAGCAGCTCCCCCCCAGGGGAAGCTTTCTTT. It specifies CASSSPPGEAFF.

This clone was counted once. V and J are TRBV20-1 and TRBJ1-2; unclear D gene. CDR3 length: 11 residues. With 2 bases removed from V and 8 bases from J, the gap between germline ends came to 9 bases. Germline loops: CDR1 DFQATT, CDR2 SNEGSKA (reference sequence). CDR3 bases: TGCAGTGCTAGAACGGTGGTAGGCTACACCTTC. Residues: CSARTVVGYTF.

The chain recombines TRBV5-5 with TRBJ1-2; weak D call: TRBD1 (6 bases). This CDR3 comprises 14 residues. Germline V gene data show CDR1 as SGHKS and CDR2 as YYEKEE (reference sequence). V dropped 2 bases and J dropped 3 bases, with 11 bases sitting between them. CDR3 amino acids: CASSFYRADYGYTF. The CDR3 nucleotides are TGTGCCAGCAGCTTTTACAGGGCTGACTATGGCTACACCTTC.

The chain has TRBV7-9 and TRBJ2-6, with D tentatively TRBD1 (6 bases). Trimming removed 2 bases from V and 12 bases from J, with 11 bases in between. The CDR3 spans 13 residues. Per the germline V gene, CDR1 is SEHNR and CDR2 is FQNEAQ (reference sequence). The CDR3 coding sequence is TGTGCCAGCAGCTTATCGACAGGCACCGTCCTGACTTTC. Encoded protein: CASSLSTGTVLTF.

The rearrangement joins TRBV30 to TRBJ1-5; 7 nucleotides agree with TRBD1. V was clipped by 4 bases and J by 0 bases; unmatched bases: 6. This CDR3 is 15 amino acids long. Germline V gene data show CDR1 as GTSNPN and CDR2 as SVGIG (reference sequence). The chain's CDR3 is CAWNRGSYSNQPQHF. The DNA for the CDR3 is TGTGCCTGGAACAGGGGCTCTTATAGCAATCAGCCCCAGCATTTT. Full variable domain (missing parts from reference TRBV30 and TRBJ1-5): SQTIHQWPATLVQPVGSPLSLECTVEGTSNPNLYWYRQAAGRGLQLLFYSVGIGQISSEVPQNLSASRPQDRQFILSSKKLLLSDSGFYLCAWNRGSYSNQPQHFGDGTRLSIL.

V and J are TRBV6-5 and TRBJ2-5, with D possibly being TRBD2 (6 bases). This CDR3 region has 14 residues. V was trimmed by 0 bases and J by 5 bases, leaving 10 bases between them. Germline V gene lookup returns CDR1 MNHEY and CDR2 SVGAGI. Written as DNA, the CDR3 is TGTGCCAGCAGTTACTCTACGGGAGTGGAGACCCAGTACTTC. This encodes CASSYSTGVETQYF.

The V call is TRBV7-9, the J call TRBJ1-5; 9 bases line up with TRBD1. Germline CDR1 is SEHNR and CDR2 is FQNEAQ (reference sequence). After removal of 1 base from V and 1 base from J, the junction contained 2 bases not matched to a gene. The length of the CDR3 is 16 residues. CDR3 amino acids: CASSLGGTGSNQPQHF. The CDR3 nucleotides are TGTGCCAGCAGCTTAGGAGGGACAGGGAGCAATCAGCCCCAGCATTTT.

The chain combines TRBV7-9 with TRBJ1-6; no definite D call. The length of the CDR3 is 12 residues. V was pared by 4 bases and J by 6 bases, with 4 bases between. Germline V gene sequence: CDR1 SEHNR, CDR2 FQNEAQ (reference sequence). As DNA, the CDR3 is TGTGCCAGCAGCTCCCTTAATTCACCCCTCCACTTT. Amino acid sequence: CASSSLNSPLHF.

The V call is TRBV20-1, the J call TRBJ2-7, with D maybe TRBD1 (6 bases). The V gene's germline CDR1 is DFQATT and CDR2 SNEGSKA (reference sequence). V gave up 7 bases and J gave up 7 bases, with 11 bases separating them. The CDR3 runs 10 residues. The CDR3 region is CSVRDIEQYF. The CDR3 DNA sequence: TGCAGTGTTAGGGACATAGAGCAGTACTTC.

The chain couples TRBV9 to TRBJ2-3, with D unresolved. The V gene's germline CDR1 is SGDLS and CDR2 YYNGEE. This CDR3 is built from 14 residues. Trimming stripped 1 base from V and 3 bases from J, with 9 bases between. In DNA, the CDR3 is TGTGCCAGCAGCGTATCCCCTTCGACAGATACGCAGTATTTT. This gives the protein CASSVSPSTDTQYF.

The chain links TRBV30 to TRBJ1-5; D unclear. This CDR3 contains 12 residues. Looked up from germline, CDR1 is GTSNPN and CDR2 is SVGIG (reference sequence). Trimming took 0 bases from V and 10 from J, leaving 10 bases between them. The CDR3: CAWSVAAGPQHF. In DNA, the CDR3 is TGTGCCTGGAGTGTAGCGGCAGGACCCCAGCATTTT. The full variable domain, rest sourced from reference TRBV30 and TRBJ1-5, is SQTIHQWPATLVQPVGSPLSLECTVEGTSNPNLYWYRQAAGRGLQLLFYSVGIGQISSEVPQNLSASRPQDRQFILSSKKLLLSDSGFYLCAWSVAAGPQHFGDGTRLSIL.

The rearrangement links TRBV4-1 to TRBJ1-1; 10 bases fit TRBD1. Germline CDR1 reads MGHRA; CDR2 reads YSYEKL. The CDR3 runs 16 residues. V trimming: 0 bases; J trimming: 4 bases; junction bases outside the gene matches: 5. The CDR3 loop is CASSQDRDRGFTEAFF. CDR3 DNA: TGCGCCAGCAGCCAAGATCGGGACAGGGGTTTCACTGAAGCTTTCTTT.

The chain couples TRBV4-1 to TRBJ2-2, with 7 bases aligning to TRBD2. CDR3 length: 17 amino acids. Germline CDR1 reads MGHRA; CDR2 reads YSYEKL. V dropped 1 base and J dropped 4; count of bases not matched to a gene: 9. The CDR3 protein is CASSQAPSGMSTGELFF. DNA for the CDR3: TGCGCCAGCAGCCAAGCCCCGAGCGGGATGAGCACCGGGGAGCTGTTTTTT.

This clone appeared once. The rearrangement uses TRBV11-3 and TRBJ1-1; TRBD1 might be the D (5 bases). Between the trimmed V and J ends, which lost 5 bases and 5 bases, there was a span of 15 bases. The CDR3 length is 14 residues. Germline CDR1 and CDR2: SGHNT and YENEEA. The DNA of the CDR3 is TGTGCCAGCAGCCGAAGCAGGGTAGGAACTGAAGCTTTCTTT. The encoded protein is CASSRSRVGTEAFF.

This sequence joins TRBV2 and TRBJ1-1; the D is unclear. Germline CDR1 and CDR2: SNHLY and FYNNEI. The ends were cut back, 1 base at V and 1 base at J, with 13 bases in the middle. The CDR3 totals 16 residues. CDR3 loop: CASSEGRGPGNTEAFF. The CDR3 bases are TGTGCCAGCAGTGAAGGCCGTGGTCCGGGGAACACTGAAGCTTTCTTT. Full variable domain (remainder filled in from reference TRBV2 and TRBJ1-1): EPEVTQTPSHQVTQMGQEVILRCVPISNHLYFYWYRQILGQKVEFLVSFYNNEISEKSEIFDDQFSVERPDGSNFTLKIRSTKLEDSAMYFCASSEGRGPGNTEAFFGQGTRLTVV.

This sequence joins TRBV13 and TRBJ2-5, with a possible D match to TRBD2 (5 bases). This CDR3 contains 15 residues. The V end lost 0 bases, the J end lost 5 bases, and 13 bases lay between the germline ends. Germline lookup yields CDR1 PRHDT and CDR2 FYEKMQ (reference sequence). Here the CDR3 reads CASSLGRADRETQYF. CDR3 sequence (DNA): TGTGCCAGCAGCTTAGGGCGGGCGGACCGGGAGACCCAGTACTTC.

The chain is built from TRBV11-3 and TRBJ2-1, with TRBD2 matching over 9 bases. Germline V lookup: CDR1 SGHNT, CDR2 YENEEA. J lost 0 bases, V lost 4 bases, and 7 bases had no gene match. The CDR3 length is 17 residues. CDR3 nucleotide sequence: TGTGCCAGCAGCTCTACTAGCGGGCCCAGCTCCTACAATGAGCAGTTCTTC. Its translation is CASSSTSGPSSYNEQFF.

The chain employs TRBV12-3 or TRBV12-4 and TRBJ1-2, with TRBD1 as a possible D gene (5 bases). The CDR3 extends over 13 amino acids. The V end was cut by 3 bases, the J end by 7 bases, with 12 bases between. The CDR3 is CASSLVGPSGYTF. The CDR3 nucleotides read TGTGCCAGCAGTTTGGTGGGGCCCTCTGGCTACACCTTC.

The chain combines TRBV18 with TRBJ2-1; the match to TRBD1 covers 10 bases. The CDR3 has 16 residues. Germline V gene data show CDR1 as KGHSH and CDR2 as LQKENI. J gave up 8 bases and V 3 bases, and 10 bases lay outside the gene matches. The CDR3, as DNA: TGTGCCAGCTCACCGGGACAGGGGAGCGGGAGCTATGAGCAGTTCTTC. Translated, it gives CASSPGQGSGSYEQFF.

The chain carries TRBV6-5 and TRBJ1-1; D is unresolved. CDR1 and CDR2 from the germline V gene are MNHEY and SVGAGI. V gave up 10 bases and J gave up 6 bases, with 12 bases separating them. This CDR3 region has 11 residues. In DNA, the CDR3 is TGTGCCACTTGGGAGTTAGCTGAAGCTTTCTTT. Translation gives CATWELAEAFF.

V and J are TRBV6-5 and TRBJ2-2, with TRBD2 identical over 9 bases. The CDR3 runs to 14 residues. Germline lookup yields CDR1 MNHEY and CDR2 SVGAGI. The V segment lost 6 bases and the J segment 6 bases; nucleotides outside the gene matches: 5. CDR3 nucleotide sequence: TGTGCCAGCAGCCCCCGGACTAGCGCCGGGGAGCTGTTTTTT. Amino acids: CASSPRTSAGELFF.

This sequence joins TRBV2 and TRBJ1-1, with TRBD1 matching over 7 bases. The V segment lost 4 bases and the J segment 5 bases; nucleotides outside the gene matches: 7. Germline CDR1 reads SNHLY; CDR2 reads FYNNEI. The CDR3 runs to 14 residues. The CDR3 here is CASSGGQWGTEAFF. The CDR3 nucleotides read TGTGCCAGCAGTGGGGGACAGTGGGGGACTGAAGCTTTCTTT.

J is TRBJ1-4 and V is TRBV28; a possible D gene is TRBD1 (5 bases). V was trimmed by 7 bases and J by 2 bases, leaving 20 bases between them. Germline loops: CDR1 MDHEN, CDR2 SYDVKM. The CDR3 is made up of 17 amino acids. CDR3 residues: CASTPGEGDLTNEKLFF. DNA for the CDR3: TGTGCCAGCACCCCGGGAGAAGGGGATTTGACTAATGAAAAACTGTTTTTT.

The chain uses TRBV6-5 and TRBJ2-7; 8 bases align to TRBD2. The CDR3 totals 16 residues. The trim removed 2 bases at V and 2 bases at J, leaving 8 bases unmatched. Germline values: CDR1 MNHEY, CDR2 SVGAGI. The CDR3 sequence is CASSYPGDSGTYEQYF. In DNA form, the CDR3 reads TGTGCCAGCAGTTACCCCGGTGATAGCGGGACCTACGAGCAGTACTTC.

The V gene is TRBV3-1 (or the pseudogene TRBV3-2), the J gene TRBJ1-3; no definite D call. The CDR3 spans 15 residues. V shed 4 bases and J shed 6 bases, with 16 bases lying between them. Germline CDR1 reads LGHDT; CDR2 reads YNNKEL (reference sequence). The CDR3 is CASSPVIGFTNTIYF. The CDR3 DNA follows: TGTGCCAGCAGCCCGGTAATCGGGTTCACAAACACCATATATTTT.

The chain recombines TRBV27 with TRBJ2-3; perhaps TRBD1 as D (5 bases). The V end was cut by 8 bases, the J end by 10 bases, with 22 bases between. The CDR3 extends over 14 amino acids. Germline CDR1 is MNHEY and CDR2 is SMNVEV (reference sequence). This CDR3 reads CASGQDGAIQAQYF. CDR3 DNA sequence: TGTGCCAGCGGCCAAGATGGGGCGATTCAGGCGCAGTATTTT.

The rearrangement uses TRBV30 and TRBJ2-7; D is perhaps TRBD2 (7 bases). The germline CDR1 and CDR2 sequences are GTSNPN and SVGIG (reference sequence). This CDR3 comprises 15 residues. V shed 0 bases and J shed 1 base, with 13 bases lying between them. CDR3 region: CAWSVGGARSYEQYF. CDR3 nucleotides: TGTGCCTGGAGTGTAGGGGGGGCGCGGTCCTACGAGCAGTACTTC.

The chain couples TRBV7-9 to TRBJ2-1, with a tentative D call TRBD1 (6 bases). This CDR3 region has 17 residues. CDR1 and CDR2 (germline): SEHNR, FQNEAQ (reference sequence). Deletions cut 1 base from V and 6 bases from J, with 19 bases between. The CDR3 sequence: CASSLEGLGASFNEQFF. In DNA, the CDR3 is TGTGCCAGCAGCTTAGAAGGTCTGGGGGCCTCATTCAATGAGCAGTTCTTC.

The chain is built from TRBV25-1 and TRBJ2-4; D is perhaps TRBD1 (6 bases). The germline V and J ends were trimmed by 0 bases and 8 bases, with 14 bases remaining between them. Looked up from germline, CDR1 is MGHDK and CDR2 is SYGVNS. The CDR3 loop spans 15 amino acids. CDR3 region: CASSEYLGHGDIQYF. DNA for the CDR3: TGTGCCAGCAGTGAATATTTGGGACACGGGGACATTCAGTACTTC.

The chain couples TRBV3-1 (or the pseudogene TRBV3-2) to TRBJ2-7, with TRBD1 matching 11 bases. The germline V gene has CDR1 LGHDT and CDR2 YNNKEL (reference sequence). The ends lost 2 bases at V and 5 bases at J; junction bases unmatched: 5. CDR3 size: 15 residues. The CDR3, as DNA: TGTGCCAGCAGCCAACGGACAGGGGGCGGGGACGAGCAGTACTTC. Translating it yields CASSQRTGGGDEQYF.